The source of this T cell receptor (beta chain) is a study of the immune and genomic landscape of osteosarcoma. About the research overall: Most patients, approximately 79%, had localized disease at diagnosis.

This clone was observed a few times. The antigen remains unidentified. The CDR3 runs to 14 residues. Germline trimming cut 5 bases from V and 6 bases from J; bases unmatched to any gene: 5. CDR1 SQVTM and CDR2 ANQGSEA come from the germline V gene. Study-level results: Clonality was higher in immune-hot C3 than cold C1, yet still low.

Generated by immunoSEQ multiplex PCR, the TCRdb table keeps only in-frame clones and is missing some. The sample holds approximately 9,400 clones, under 75% seen once. Poor-prognosis osteosarcoma patients supplied post-treatment primary, local recurrence and metastasis tumor specimens. The sequence derives from a human donor with osteosarcoma. Sequenced input: osteosarcoma tumor tissue from the lung. V and J are TRBV29-1 and TRBJ2-2, with TRBD1 matching 11 bases. The CDR3 spells CSVRTGGRAGELFF. The DNA for the CDR3 is TGCAGCGTTCGGACAGGGGGCCGGGCCGGGGAGCTGTTTTTT.